The 20 T cell receptor beta chains below come from one sample, sequenced in a study of blood T cells in healthy people across ages. The use of a sample-barcoded 5' primer and a J-beta primer mix characterized a second PCR of about 7 to 12 cycles. TCRdb reprocessed the 5' RACE reads with MiXCR, giving one entry per CDR3 protein. The data contain approximately 800,000 distinct CDR3 sequences, roughly 40% of them singletons. What was sequenced was blood. These receptors were collected from a young man in good health.

This clonotype was seen just once. V and J are TRBV7-2 and TRBJ2-7; 10 bases fit TRBD2. V dropped 4 bases and J dropped 7; count of bases not matched to a gene: 13. The germline gives CDR1 SGHTA, CDR2 FQGNSA. The CDR3 is 16 amino acids. The CDR3 loop is CASSSSGLAPYNEQYF. Written as DNA, the CDR3 is TGTGCCAGCAGCTCTTCGGGACTAGCGCCCTACAATGAGCAGTACTTC.

This clonotype was observed a handful of times. The chain has TRBV5-1 and TRBJ1-1; a weak D match, TRBD1 (6 bases). Trimming stripped 4 bases from V and 5 bases from J, with 18 bases between. Germline V gene sequence: CDR1 SGHRS, CDR2 YFSETQ. This CDR3 comprises 15 residues. The DNA of the CDR3 is TGCGCCAGCAGCGCCCTACAGGGTGTAAGGACTGAAGCTTTCTTT. Translating gives CASSALQGVRTEAFF.

The chain employs TRBV4-1 and TRBJ1-1; perhaps TRBD1 as D (6 bases). The germline V gene has CDR1 MGHRA and CDR2 YSYEKL. V lost 0 bases to trimming and J lost 5 bases, with 16 bases between them. The CDR3 sequence is 16 residues long. The CDR3 nucleotides read TGCGCCAGCAGCCAAGAATCTTGGGGGAGGGGGACTGAAGCTTTCTTT. Residues: CASSQESWGRGTEAFF.

V usage is TRBV6-5 and J usage is TRBJ2-3, with 12 bases that match TRBD2. The CDR3 loop spans 15 amino acids. V shed 6 bases, J shed 2 bases, and the junction held 3 bases outside the gene matches. Germline loops: CDR1 MNHEY, CDR2 SVGAGI. The CDR3 DNA sequence: TGTGCCAGCAGACGGACTAGCGGGAACACAGATACGCAGTATTTT. Protein product: CASRRTSGNTDTQYF.

The gene calls are TRBV27 and TRBJ2-2; 10 nucleotides align to TRBD1. CDR3 length equals 14 residues. Per germline, CDR1 MNHEY and CDR2 SMNVEV (reference sequence). J gave up 7 bases and V 2 bases, and 1 base lay outside the gene matches. CDR3 region: CASSLGTGVGELFF. The CDR3, as DNA: TGTGCCAGCAGTTTAGGGACAGGGGTCGGGGAGCTGTTTTTT.

This clonotype was seen only a few times. The chain couples TRBV24-1 to TRBJ2-5, with D perhaps matching TRBD1 (6 bases). The CDR3 consists of 13 residues. The V end lost 5 bases, the J end lost 11 bases, and 17 bases lay between the germline ends. Germline V lookup: CDR1 KGHDR, CDR2 SFDVKD. CDR3 protein: CATSALGDNEQYF. CDR3 coding DNA: TGTGCCACCAGTGCCCTAGGGGACAATGAGCAGTACTTC.

This clonotype was seen more than once but under ten times. CDR3 DNA sequence: TGTGCCAGCAGCAAAGCCGGGCAGGATCTTGGTTTTGGAGAGACCCAGTACTTC. Translated: CASSKAGQDLGFGETQYF. The genes are TRBV21-1 and TRBJ2-5; the table's D call, TRBD1, has no DNA check behind it. TRBV21-1 is a pseudogene segment. The CDR3 is 18 residues long.

The V and J genes are TRBV25-1 and TRBJ2-3, with TRBD2 matching over 8 bases. V gave up 8 bases and J gave up 4 bases; unmatched junction bases: 8. The CDR3 totals 14 residues. Germline loops: CDR1 MGHDK, CDR2 SYGVNS. CDR3 DNA sequence: TGTGCCAGCTCCAGCGGGGGCGGGTCAGATACGCAGTATTTT. Translated: CASSSGGGSDTQYF.

In the case of this clonotype: A read error is possible here, since a much larger clone lies one base away. The rearrangement links TRBV7-3 to TRBJ2-7; tentatively, D is TRBD2 (6 bases). Trimming took 2 bases from V and 7 from J, leaving 18 bases between them. The CDR3 length is 15 residues. CDR1 is SGHTA and CDR2 is FQGTGA in the germline V gene. For the CDR3, the DNA is TGTGCCAGCAGCTTAGATGGGGGGAGGCACAATGAGCAGTACTTC. Translated, it gives CASSLDGGRHNEQYF.

With regard to this clonotype: It is likely a read error, because the conserved phenylalanine at the end of the CDR3 is missing. The rearrangement links TRBV7-8 to TRBJ1-2, with D tentatively TRBD1 (5 bases). The germline V and J ends were trimmed by 0 bases and 5 bases, with 13 bases remaining between them. The V gene's germline CDR1 is SGHVS and CDR2 FQNEAQ. The CDR3 extends over 15 amino acids. CDR3 nucleotides: TGTGCCAGCAGCTTAGCGCCAGGGCGCTATTATGGCTACACCTCC. The encoded protein is CASSLAPGRYYGYTS.

This clonotype was counted a few times. The chain has TRBV2 and TRBJ2-1; D possibly corresponds to TRBD1 (5 bases). The CDR3 is 14 amino acids. The V end was cut by 3 bases, the J end by 7 bases, with 13 bases between. Germline assignment: CDR1 SNHLY and CDR2 FYNNEI. The CDR3 loop is CASSDRAGRNEQFF. The CDR3 DNA reads TGTGCCAGCAGTGACAGGGCTGGTAGAAATGAGCAGTTCTTC.

This clonotype was seen more than once but under ten times. The chain combines TRBV20-1 with TRBJ1-2, with D perhaps TRBD1 (6 bases). The CDR3 is 14 amino acids. V lost 3 bases to trimming and J lost 4 bases, with 15 bases between them. Per the germline V gene, CDR1 is DFQATT and CDR2 is SNEGSKA (reference sequence). The CDR3 loop reads CSASATGTSYGYTF. Written as DNA, the CDR3 is TGCAGTGCTAGTGCCACCGGGACAAGCTATGGCTACACCTTC.

With respect to this clonotype: Germline is not matched at one junction end, which may reflect a read error. The V and J genes are TRBV6-5 and TRBJ1-2; D might be TRBD1 (5 bases). The CDR3 covers 15 residues. Germline V CDR1 and CDR2: MNHEY, SVGAGI. The CDR3 reads CASSSDEGAGRGHTF. The CDR3 DNA follows: TGTGCGAGCAGTTCCGATGAAGGGGCCGGGAGGGGCCACACCTTC.

This clonotype came up many times. This rearrangement joins TRBV5-1 to TRBJ2-7; either TRBD1 or TRBD2 may supply D (5 bases each). Germline V gene sequence: CDR1 SGHRS, CDR2 YFSETQ. The CDR3 consists of 14 residues. The V and J ends lost 0 bases and 0 bases respectively, with 7 bases between them. CDR3 protein: CASSLAGSSYEQYF. The CDR3 region has the DNA TGCGCCAGCAGCTTGGCAGGGAGCTCCTACGAGCAGTACTTC.

In the case of this clonotype: A far larger clone differs by one base, so this is likely a read error. V usage is TRBV12-3 or TRBV12-4 and J usage is TRBJ2-1; perhaps TRBD1 as D (5 bases). V was cut by 3 bases and J by 10 bases, with 13 bases left in between. The CDR3 spans 13 residues. The CDR3 DNA reads TGTGCCAGCAGTTTGGGGCCTACTTACGAGCAGTTCTTC. Amino acids: CASSLGPTYEQFF.

Concerning this clonotype itself: A read error is possible here, since a much larger clone lies one base away. The chain employs TRBV12-3 or TRBV12-4 and TRBJ2-4; no definite D call. Matching the DNA end better, TRBJ2-5 makes the J call doubtful. The CDR3 is 14 residues long. CDR3 protein: CAGSLGRNQETQYF. In nucleotides, the CDR3 is TGTGCCGGCAGTTTAGGCAGAAACCAAGAGACCCAGTACTTC.

Comment on this clonotype: With a much larger clone just one base away, this may be a read error. The chain links TRBV12-3 or TRBV12-4 to TRBJ2-5; D is perhaps TRBD2 (6 bases). This CDR3 has 14 amino acids. The V and J ends lost 7 bases and 6 bases respectively, with 18 bases between them. CDR3: CASTGWGEQKTQYF. As DNA, the CDR3 is TGTGCCAGCACAGGCTGGGGGGAACAAAAGACCCAGTACTTC.

The chain uses TRBV6-2 or TRBV6-3 and TRBJ2-7; a possible D gene is TRBD2 (6 bases). Trimming took off 8 bases at V and 6 bases at J, with 11 bases between the two ends. CDR3 size: 11 residues. In germline, CDR1 is MNHEY, CDR2 SVGEGT. CDR3 sequence: CASGTSGEQYF. The CDR3 nucleotides are TGTGCCAGCGGGACTTCTGGCGAGCAGTACTTC.

A word on this clonotype: The junction and the germline gene differ at one end; a read error may be behind it. The V and J genes are TRBV4-3 and TRBJ1-2; no reliable D call. CDR1 is LGHNA and CDR2 is YSLEER in the germline V gene. This CDR3 is 12 amino acids long. DNA of the CDR3: TGCGCCAGCAGCTCGACTAACCATGGCTACACCTTC. Its translation is CASSSTNHGYTF.

CDR3 bases: TGTGCCAGCAGTTACTCGATTCCCCCTTCCCAGTACTTC. Protein product: CASSYSIPPSQYF. This chain links TRBV6-2 or TRBV6-3 with TRBJ2-5; no clear D gene. Trimming removed 0 bases at V and 9 bases at J, with 11 bases between. In germline, CDR1 is MNHEY, CDR2 SVGEGT. CDR3 length: 13 residues.